Described below is a single T cell receptor (beta chain) sequence and its context. The data were taken from a study of T cell changes during pregnancy in multiple sclerosis. Sequencing used immunoSEQ multiplex PCR; TCRdb keeps in-frame clones, though not all of them. This table has around 40,000 clones, 90% to 95% appearing once. From germline, CDR1 is WNHNN and CDR2 SYGVQD (reference sequence). The CDR3 sequence is 16 residues long. After removal of 1 base from V and 2 bases from J, the junction contained 7 bases not matched to a gene. This sequence was found in a female donor with multiple sclerosis, enrolled in a pregnancy study. Material: CD4+ T cells from peripheral blood mononuclear cells, obtained in the second trimester of pregnancy. This chain joins TRBV10-1 and TRBJ2-7, with TRBD2 matching over 8 bases. CDR3 coding DNA: TGCGCCAGCAGTGAGTTGGGAACTAGCGGAGCCTACGAGCAGTACTTC. This codes for CASSELGTSGAYEQYF.